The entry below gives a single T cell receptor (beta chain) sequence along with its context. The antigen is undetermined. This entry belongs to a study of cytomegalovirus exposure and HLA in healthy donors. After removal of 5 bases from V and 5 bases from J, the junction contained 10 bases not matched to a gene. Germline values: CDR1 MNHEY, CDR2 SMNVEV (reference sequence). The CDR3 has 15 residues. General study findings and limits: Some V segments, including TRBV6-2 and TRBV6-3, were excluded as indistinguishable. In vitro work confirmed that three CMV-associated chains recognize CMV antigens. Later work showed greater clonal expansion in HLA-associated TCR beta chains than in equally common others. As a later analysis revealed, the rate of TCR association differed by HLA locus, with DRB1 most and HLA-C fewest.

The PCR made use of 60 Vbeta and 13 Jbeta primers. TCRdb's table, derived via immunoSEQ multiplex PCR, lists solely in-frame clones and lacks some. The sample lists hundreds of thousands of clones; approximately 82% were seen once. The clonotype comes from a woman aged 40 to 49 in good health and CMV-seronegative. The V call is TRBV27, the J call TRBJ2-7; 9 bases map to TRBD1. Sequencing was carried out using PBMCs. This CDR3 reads CASSLFPGTGHEQYF. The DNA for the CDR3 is TGTGCCAGCAGTCTATTTCCCGGGACAGGGCACGAGCAGTACTTC.